These 20 T cell receptor beta chains came from one sample sequenced in a study of cytomegalovirus exposure and HLA in healthy donors. Primers included in the PCR were 60 Vbeta and 13 Jbeta primers. Clones were read by immunoSEQ multiplex PCR, and TCRdb kept only the in-frame ones, dropping some. The sample lists 180,000 or so clones, around 77% seen once, with 1.9% in the top ten. The material sequenced was PBMCs. The receptors were gathered from a woman in her twenties or thirties in good health and CMV-seronegative.

V and J are TRBV5-5 and TRBJ1-5, with 8 bases matching TRBD1. The germline CDR1 and CDR2 sequences are SGHKS and YYEKEE (reference sequence). The CDR3 is made up of 16 amino acids. V lost 6 bases, J lost 6 bases, and 14 bases stayed unmatched. The CDR3 DNA reads as TGTGCCAGCACCCCAGGGGGCGGGAATTTCGGTCAGCCCCAGCATTTT. Its translation: CASTPGGGNFGQPQHF.

V and J are TRBV25-1 and TRBJ2-5; TRBD1 agrees at 8 bases. J was trimmed by 0 bases and V by 6 bases; bases with no gene match: 0. Germline loops: CDR1 MGHDK, CDR2 SYGVNS. There are 13 residues in the CDR3. This chain's CDR3 is CASRDRDQETQYF. The CDR3 DNA reads as TGTGCCAGCAGGGACAGGGACCAAGAGACCCAGTACTTC.

The chain carries TRBV7-8 and TRBJ2-7, with TRBD2 matching over 7 bases. CDR3 length: 16 residues. V gave up 5 bases and J gave up 3 bases; unmatched junction bases: 13. From germline, CDR1 is SGHVS and CDR2 FQNEAQ. The CDR3, as DNA: TGTGCCAGCAGCCCTAGGGGAGGGCTTAGGGGCTACGAGCAGTACTTC. Its protein is CASSPRGGLRGYEQYF.

V and J are TRBV9 and TRBJ1-4; 7 bases align to TRBD1. The CDR3 loop spans 17 amino acids. CDR1 and CDR2 (germline): SGDLS, YYNGEE. After removal of 4 bases from V and 0 bases from J, the junction contained 9 bases not matched to a gene. CDR3 loop: CASSSGGYSATNEKLFF. In DNA, the CDR3 is TGTGCCAGCAGCTCAGGGGGGTATTCTGCAACTAATGAAAAACTGTTTTTT.

This sequence joins TRBV5-1 and TRBJ2-7, with 9 bases fitting TRBD1. Germline loops: CDR1 SGHRS, CDR2 YFSETQ. This CDR3 has 14 amino acids. Trimming took 5 bases from V and 2 from J; bases not matched to a gene: 5. CDR3 loop: CASRAGTGTYEQYF. The CDR3 DNA reads TGCGCCAGCAGGGCCGGGACAGGGACCTACGAGCAGTACTTC.

The sample holds a few counts of this clone. This CDR3 reads CAWSVAWRELYNEQFF. DNA of the CDR3: TGTGCCTGGAGTGTCGCATGGCGGGAGCTCTACAATGAGCAGTTCTTC. The chain recombines TRBV30 with TRBJ2-1; 7 positions agree with TRBD2. CDR3 length equals 16 residues. The trim removed 0 bases at V and 3 bases at J, leaving 8 bases unmatched. Germline V CDR1 and CDR2: GTSNPN, SVGIG (reference sequence).

The chain couples TRBV19 to TRBJ1-2; 7 bases are shared with TRBD1. V gave up 7 bases and J gave up 4 bases; unmatched junction bases: 21. The CDR3 is 18 residues long. The V gene's germline CDR1 is LNHDA and CDR2 SQIVND (reference sequence). CDR3 in amino acids: CASTPTSARGASPYGYTF. The CDR3 DNA reads TGTGCCAGTACCCCCACGTCCGCCAGGGGGGCCTCCCCCTATGGCTACACCTTC.

The CDR3 sequence is CASSAGRLYGYTF. The CDR3 DNA reads as TGTGCCAGCAGTGCCGGCAGGCTCTATGGCTACACCTTC. V usage is TRBV6-5 and J usage is TRBJ1-2; D is unresolved. Per germline, CDR1 MNHEY and CDR2 SVGAGI. The CDR3 sequence is 13 residues long. The V and J ends lost 5 bases and 4 bases respectively, with 11 bases between them.

The CDR3 bases are TGTGCCAGCAGCTTAGAGTTGGGGAGCACTGAAGCTTTCTTT. Amino acid sequence: CASSLELGSTEAFF. The V gene is TRBV7-8, the J gene TRBJ1-1; D is unclear. Germline V gene sequence: CDR1 SGHVS, CDR2 FQNEAQ. V dropped 1 base and J dropped 4 bases, with 10 bases sitting between them. CDR3 length: 14 amino acids. The entire variable domain, with the rest obtained from reference TRBV7-8 and TRBJ1-1, is as follows: GAGVSQSPRYKVAKRGQDVALRCDPISGHVSLFWYQQALGQGPEFLTYFQNEAQLDKSGLPSDRFFAERPEGSVSTLKIQRTQQEDSAVYLCASSLELGSTEAFFGQGTRLTVV.

This clone appeared once. J is TRBJ2-3 and V is TRBV5-4; 11 nucleotides agree with TRBD2. CDR1 SGHNT and CDR2 YYREEE come from the germline V gene (reference sequence). The CDR3 has 17 residues. With V trimmed by 3 bases and J by 2 bases, 8 bases remained unmatched. The CDR3 protein is CASSSGLAGGTTDTQYF. The CDR3 DNA reads TGTGCCAGCAGCTCCGGGTTAGCGGGGGGGACCACAGATACGCAGTATTTT.

V and J are TRBV7-9 and TRBJ1-1; D is possibly TRBD1 (6 bases). Germline V gives CDR1 SEHNR, CDR2 FQNEAQ (reference sequence). Between the trimmed V and J ends, which lost 0 bases and 4 bases, there was a span of 12 bases. The CDR3 length is 15 residues. The CDR3 loop reads CASSLAQGRGTEAFF. The CDR3 bases are TGTGCCAGCAGCTTAGCTCAGGGCAGGGGCACTGAAGCTTTCTTT.

The genes are TRBV7-2 and TRBJ1-6; D remains ambiguous. The germline V gene encodes CDR1 SGHTA and CDR2 FQGNSA. V lost 11 bases, J lost 7 bases, and 15 bases lay in between. The CDR3 spans 13 residues. In DNA form, the CDR3 reads TGTGCCGCAAGCCCACCGGGGAATTCACCCCTCCACTTT. It encodes CAASPPGNSPLHF.

The genes are TRBV4-1 and TRBJ2-3; TRBD2 aligns across 8 bases. This CDR3 is built from 17 residues. CDR1 is MGHRA and CDR2 is YSYEKL in the germline V gene. Germline trimming cut 0 bases from V and 4 bases from J; bases unmatched to any gene: 9. The CDR3 reads CASSQDPSGGGADTQYF. The CDR3 DNA is TGCGCCAGCAGCCAAGATCCCAGCGGGGGAGGCGCAGATACGCAGTATTTT.

This chain joins TRBV2 and TRBJ1-2, with D possibly matching TRBD1 (5 bases). From germline, CDR1 is SNHLY and CDR2 FYNNEI. This CDR3 has 13 amino acids. V was cut by 6 bases and J by 1 base, with 9 bases left in between. CDR3 sequence: CASSQTVNYGYTF. The CDR3 DNA sequence: TGTGCCAGCAGCCAGACAGTTAACTATGGCTACACCTTC.

The CDR3, as DNA: TGTGCCAGCAGTCCCACTGCGGGGGTATCCTATGGCTACACCTTC. It is translated as CASSPTAGVSYGYTF. The V gene is TRBV6-4, the J gene TRBJ1-2, with a possible D match to TRBD1 (5 bases). The CDR3 is made up of 15 amino acids. V was cut by 5 bases and J by 4 bases, with 17 bases left in between. Germline CDR1 and CDR2: MRHNA and SNTAGT.

The genes are TRBV5-1 and TRBJ2-5, with 9 bases lining up with TRBD1. This CDR3 comprises 15 residues. The V gene's germline CDR1 is SGHRS and CDR2 YFSETQ. V lost 4 bases, J lost 4 bases, and 8 bases stayed unmatched. CDR3 region: CASSLDRGKRETQYF. CDR3 DNA sequence: TGCGCCAGCAGCCTGGACAGGGGAAAACGAGAGACCCAGTACTTC.

This sequence joins TRBV29-1 and TRBJ1-6, with D uncertain. This CDR3 is 13 amino acids long. The germline CDR1 and CDR2 sequences are SQVTM and ANQGSEA. The V end was cut by 4 bases, the J end by 0 bases, with 4 bases between. CDR3 nucleotide sequence: TGCAGCGTTGGGAGCTCCTATAATTCACCCCTCCACTTT. Translation: CSVGSSYNSPLHF.

Only a few counts were recorded for this clone. The chain couples TRBV27 to TRBJ2-3, with D perhaps matching TRBD2 (5 bases). The V gene's germline CDR1 is MNHEY and CDR2 SMNVEV (reference sequence). CDR3 size: 16 residues. The germline V and J ends were trimmed by 5 bases and 0 bases, with 15 bases remaining between them. This chain's CDR3 is CASSLGEGRSTDTQYF. The CDR3, as DNA: TGTGCCAGCAGTCTCGGGGAAGGACGAAGCACAGATACGCAGTATTTT.

The gene calls are TRBV11-2 and TRBJ1-1; TRBD1 is a possible D gene (5 bases). V was clipped by 1 base and J by 0 bases, with 15 bases between them. This CDR3 has 17 residues. Germline assignment: CDR1 SGHAT and CDR2 FQNNGV. The CDR3 bases are TGTGCCAGCAGCTTAGCATGGGGGGGTGGAATGAACACTGAAGCTTTCTTT. This encodes CASSLAWGGGMNTEAFF.

The chain combines TRBV2 with TRBJ1-6; D uncertain. Germline V gene data show CDR1 as SNHLY and CDR2 as FYNNEI. The germline V and J ends were trimmed by 7 bases and 0 bases, with 10 bases remaining between them. The CDR3 sequence is 15 residues long. The DNA of the CDR3 is TGTGCCAGCACAACTGCTAGCTCCTATAATTCACCCCTCCACTTT. Translated: CASTTASSYNSPLHF.